The 3 T cell receptor beta chains given below trace back to one sample, sequenced in a study of T cell responses to AZD1222 COVID-19 vaccine (dated by TCRdb to the early 2020s). Libraries were constructed by the immunoSEQ multiplex PCR assay. This immuneACCESS table, as held by TCRdb, lists in-frame sequences with V and J called but not all clones. Of the missing ones, under half trace to an unresolved V gene in checked studies; the others have no known cause. The sample table holds more than 85,000 clones, of which 94% were seen once. The biggest ten clones account for 2.9% of the sample. The time point label for this specimen denotes: about 28 days (+/-7) after the second vaccine dose. The sequencing here drew on peripheral blood, taken 28 days after the second AZD1222 dose. The receptors come from an adult who received the AZD1222 COVID-19 vaccine.

J is TRBJ1-1 and V is TRBV12-2. TRBV12-2 is tagged as a pseudogene. This CDR3 is 18 amino acids long. CDR3 protein: CASRLRRGERHRNTEAFF. CDR3 sequence (DNA): TGTGCAAGTCGCTTAAGGAGGGGAGAAAGACACCGGAACACTGAAGCTTTCTTT.

This rearrangement joins TRBV7-9 to TRBJ2-7; D is unclear. Germline V gene data show CDR1 as SEHNR and CDR2 as FQNEAQ (reference sequence). This CDR3 comprises 12 residues. Trimming took 1 base from V and 5 from J, leaving 6 bases between them. Here the CDR3 DNA reads TGTGCCAGCAGCTTAGAGATGAACGAGCAGTACTTC. This sequence encodes CASSLEMNEQYF.

The V call is TRBV12-3 or TRBV12-4, the J call TRBJ1-4, with 7 bases lining up with TRBD1. V shed 9 bases, J shed 8 bases, and the junction held 6 bases outside the gene matches. The CDR3 loop spans 12 amino acids. The CDR3 nucleotides read TGTGCCAGTACCGACAGGGTGGAAAAACTGTTTTTT. This translates into CASTDRVEKLFF.